This T cell receptor beta chain was found in a study of response to subunit inactivated influenza vaccine. Whole-study results and caveats: Each seasonal flu vaccination may recruit only limited new T cells, authors suggested.

MiXCR, run by TCRdb on the RT-PCR reads, gives a single entry per CDR3 protein. This table holds 150,000 to 200,000 distinct CDR3 sequences, approximately 11% found once. Remarks on this clonotype: Its antigen remains unknown.

V lost 5 bases, J lost 0 bases, and 5 bases lay in between. CDR3 length: 13 residues. Specimen: non-naive T cells sorted from PBMCs, collected about 6 weeks after vaccination. This receptor was identified in a man aged 45-60 years who received an inactivated influenza vaccine. The J gene is TRBJ1-3, the V gene TRBV12-3 or TRBV12-4; the D is unclear. In DNA, the CDR3 is TGTGCCAGCAGTCGACCCTCTGGAAACACCATATATTTT. The encoded protein is CASSRPSGNTIYF.